This T cell receptor (beta chain) was captured in a study of T cells in Graves' hyperthyroidism and ophthalmopathy. Findings and caveats of the study: Most clonotypes expanded in thyroid above 0.001 were likewise present in blood.

For Graves' hyperthyroidism to be stable, ophthalmopathy could not progress within 18 months. Hyperthyroidism in the patients, aged 18 to 65, was newly diagnosed and under 2 months in duration. Diagnostic assessment was based on clinical symptoms, serum thyroxine and TRAb, thyroid ultrasound and orbital computed tomography. Researchers took RNA transcripts and amplified the TCR beta CDR3 regions from them. First-round RT-PCR of the TCR CDR3 relied on the HTBI primer set. TCRdb independently ran MiXCR on the multiplex PCR reads; one entry per CDR3 protein. The data contain about 590,000 distinct CDR3 sequences, more than 15% of them singletons. V gave up 4 bases and J gave up 4 bases; unmatched junction bases: 6. The germline CDR1 and CDR2 sequences are MGHRA and YSYEKL. The CDR3 loop spans 15 amino acids. This clonotype was counted a few times. The antigen is unknown.

Input material: blood. The receptor was isolated from a woman aged 25-40 years with Graves' hyperthyroidism. The genes are TRBV4-1 and TRBJ2-5, with 10 bases lining up with TRBD2. The CDR3: CASSPTRTSGETQYF. The CDR3 DNA reads as TGCGCCAGCAGCCCAACTAGGACTAGCGGAGAGACCCAGTACTTC.